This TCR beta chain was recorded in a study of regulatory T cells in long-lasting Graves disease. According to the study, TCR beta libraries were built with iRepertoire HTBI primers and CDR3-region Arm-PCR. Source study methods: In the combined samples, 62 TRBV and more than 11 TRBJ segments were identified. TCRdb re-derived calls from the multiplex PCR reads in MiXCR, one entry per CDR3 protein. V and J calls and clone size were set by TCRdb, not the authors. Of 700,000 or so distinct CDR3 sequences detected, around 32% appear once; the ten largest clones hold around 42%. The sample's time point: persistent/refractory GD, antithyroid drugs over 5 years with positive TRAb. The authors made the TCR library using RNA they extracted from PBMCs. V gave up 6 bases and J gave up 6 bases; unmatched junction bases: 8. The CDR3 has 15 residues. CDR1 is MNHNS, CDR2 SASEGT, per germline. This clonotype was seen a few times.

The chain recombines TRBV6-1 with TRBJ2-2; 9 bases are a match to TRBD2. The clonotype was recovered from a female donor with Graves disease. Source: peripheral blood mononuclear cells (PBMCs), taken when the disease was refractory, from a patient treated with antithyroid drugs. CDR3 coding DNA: TGTGCCAGCAGCCAAGGACTAGCGCTTCCCGGGGAGCTGTTTTTT. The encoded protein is CASSQGLALPGELFF.